This T cell receptor beta chain was recorded in a study of T cell responses to AZD1222 COVID-19 vaccine. Overall study findings and caveats: Clonal diversity may have been underestimated, and the donors were mostly white British, with more females than males.

Libraries were prepared by immunoSEQ multiplex PCR; TCRdb keeps only in-frame clonotypes and omits some of them. In the table there are 150,000 or so clones, roughly nine tenths of which are singletons. A remark on this clone: The antigen is not known.

This specimen consisted of peripheral blood, obtained on day 0 of AZD1222 vaccination. This receptor was identified in an adult in good health.

The CDR3 loop is CASSLAGPTYNEQFF. The CDR3 coding sequence is TGTGCCAGCAGCTTAGCGGGACCCACCTACAATGAGCAGTTCTTC. The chain has TRBV7-2 and TRBJ2-1, with D perhaps TRBD1 or TRBD2 (5 bases each). V was pared by 0 bases and J by 2 bases, with 8 bases between. This CDR3 spans 15 amino acids. Germline V gene data show CDR1 as SGHTA and CDR2 as FQGNSA.